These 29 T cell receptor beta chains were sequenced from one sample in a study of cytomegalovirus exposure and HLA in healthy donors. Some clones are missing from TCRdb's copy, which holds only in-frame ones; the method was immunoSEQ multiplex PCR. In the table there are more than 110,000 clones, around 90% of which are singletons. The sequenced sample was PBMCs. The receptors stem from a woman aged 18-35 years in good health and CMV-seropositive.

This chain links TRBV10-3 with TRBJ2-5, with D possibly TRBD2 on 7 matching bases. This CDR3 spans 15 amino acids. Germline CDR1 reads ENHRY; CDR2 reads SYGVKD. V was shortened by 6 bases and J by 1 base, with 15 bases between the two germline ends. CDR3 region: CAISESGTLQETQYF. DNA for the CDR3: TGTGCCATCAGCGAGAGCGGGACACTCCAAGAGACCCAGTACTTC.

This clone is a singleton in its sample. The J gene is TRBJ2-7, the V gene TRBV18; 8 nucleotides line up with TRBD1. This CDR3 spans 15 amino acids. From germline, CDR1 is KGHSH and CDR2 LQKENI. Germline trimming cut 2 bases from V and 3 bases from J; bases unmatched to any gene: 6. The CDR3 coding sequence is TGTGCCAGCTCACCATCCAGGGGGCAGGGCTACGAGCAGTACTTC. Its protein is CASSPSRGQGYEQYF.

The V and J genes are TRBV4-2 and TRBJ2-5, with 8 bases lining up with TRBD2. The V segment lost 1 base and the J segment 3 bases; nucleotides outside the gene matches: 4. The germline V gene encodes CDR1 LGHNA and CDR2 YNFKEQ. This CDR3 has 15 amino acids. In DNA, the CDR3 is TGTGCCAGCAGCCAAGCCGGGACTAGGGAAGAGACCCAGTACTTC. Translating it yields CASSQAGTREETQYF.

For the CDR3, the DNA is TGTGCCGCGGGGGGACACCAATATGGCTACACCTTC. Protein sequence: CAAGGHQYGYTF. V gene TRBV28 combines with J gene TRBJ1-2; maybe TRBD1 (6 bases). The CDR3 consists of 12 residues. Trimming shortened V by 11 bases and J by 5 bases, and 15 bases separated the two germline ends. Germline V gives CDR1 MDHEN, CDR2 SYDVKM.

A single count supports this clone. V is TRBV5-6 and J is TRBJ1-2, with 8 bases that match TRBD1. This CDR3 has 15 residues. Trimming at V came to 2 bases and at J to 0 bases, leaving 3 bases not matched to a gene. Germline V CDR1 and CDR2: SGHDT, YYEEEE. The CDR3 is CASSFGTGANYGYTF. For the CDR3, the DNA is TGTGCCAGCAGCTTTGGGACAGGAGCTAACTATGGCTACACCTTC.

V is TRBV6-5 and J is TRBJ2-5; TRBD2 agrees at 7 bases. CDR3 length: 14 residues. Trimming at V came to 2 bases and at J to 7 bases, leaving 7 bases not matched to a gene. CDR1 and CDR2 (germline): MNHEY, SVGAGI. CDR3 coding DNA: TGTGCCAGCAGTTACCCCGGCGGGAGTGGGACCCAGTACTTC. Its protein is CASSYPGGSGTQYF.

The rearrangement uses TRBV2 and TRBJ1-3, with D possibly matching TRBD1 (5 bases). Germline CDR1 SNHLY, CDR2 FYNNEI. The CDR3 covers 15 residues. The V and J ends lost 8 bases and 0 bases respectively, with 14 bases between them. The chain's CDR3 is CASGQQASSGNTIYF. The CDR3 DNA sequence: TGTGCCAGCGGCCAACAGGCCAGCTCTGGAAACACCATATATTTT. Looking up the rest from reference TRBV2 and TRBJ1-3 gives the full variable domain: EPEVTQTPSHQVTQMGQEVILRCVPISNHLYFYWYRQILGQKVEFLVSFYNNEISEKSEIFDDQFSVERPDGSNFTLKIRSTKLEDSAMYFCASGQQASSGNTIYFGEGSWLTVV.

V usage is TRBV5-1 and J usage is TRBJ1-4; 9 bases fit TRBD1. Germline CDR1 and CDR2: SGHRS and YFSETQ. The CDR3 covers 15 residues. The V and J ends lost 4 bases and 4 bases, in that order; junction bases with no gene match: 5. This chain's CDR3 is CASSMETGGNEKLFF. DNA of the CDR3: TGCGCCAGCAGCATGGAGACAGGGGGTAATGAAAAACTGTTTTTT.

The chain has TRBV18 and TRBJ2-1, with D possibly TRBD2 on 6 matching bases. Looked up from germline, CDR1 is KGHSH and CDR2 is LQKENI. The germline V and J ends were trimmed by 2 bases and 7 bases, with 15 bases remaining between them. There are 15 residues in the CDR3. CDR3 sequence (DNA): TGTGCCAGCTCACCATTTCGGACGGGGGAAAATGAGCAGTTCTTC. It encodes CASSPFRTGENEQFF.

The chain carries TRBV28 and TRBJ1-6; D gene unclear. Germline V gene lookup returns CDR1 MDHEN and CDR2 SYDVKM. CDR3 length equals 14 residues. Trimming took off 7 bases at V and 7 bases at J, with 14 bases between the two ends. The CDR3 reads CASTGWGANSPLHF. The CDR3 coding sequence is TGTGCCAGCACAGGTTGGGGAGCGAATTCACCCCTCCACTTT.

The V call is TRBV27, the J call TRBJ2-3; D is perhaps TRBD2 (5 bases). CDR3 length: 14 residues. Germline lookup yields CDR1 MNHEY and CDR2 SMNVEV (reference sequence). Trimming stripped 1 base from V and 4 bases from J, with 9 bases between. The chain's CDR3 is CASSLWNGADTQYF. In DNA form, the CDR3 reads TGTGCCAGCAGTTTATGGAACGGGGCAGATACGCAGTATTTT.

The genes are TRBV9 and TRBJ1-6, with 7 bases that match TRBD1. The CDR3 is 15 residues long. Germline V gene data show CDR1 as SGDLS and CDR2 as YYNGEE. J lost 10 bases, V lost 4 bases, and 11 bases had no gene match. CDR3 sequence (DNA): TGTGCCAGCAGCCCGACTGACAGGGAAGGATCACCCCTCCACTTT. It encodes CASSPTDREGSPLHF.

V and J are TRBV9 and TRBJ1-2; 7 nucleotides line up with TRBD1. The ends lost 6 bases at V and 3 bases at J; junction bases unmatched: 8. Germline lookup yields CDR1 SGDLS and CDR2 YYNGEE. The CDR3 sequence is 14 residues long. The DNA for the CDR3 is TGTGCCAGCACTTTTACAGGGGAAGACTATGGCTACACCTTC. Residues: CASTFTGEDYGYTF.

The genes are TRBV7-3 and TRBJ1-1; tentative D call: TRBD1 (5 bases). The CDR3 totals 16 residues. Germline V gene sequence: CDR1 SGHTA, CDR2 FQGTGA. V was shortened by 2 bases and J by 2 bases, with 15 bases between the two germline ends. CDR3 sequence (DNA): TGTGCCAGCAGCTTATACGGGTCAGGGCAAAACACTGAAGCTTTCTTT. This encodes CASSLYGSGQNTEAFF.

This CDR3 reads CASSDASGSGTDTQYF. The CDR3 region has the DNA TGTGCCAGCAGTGATGCGAGCGGGAGTGGCACAGATACGCAGTATTTT. This chain connects TRBV2 to TRBJ2-3, with 8 bases identical to TRBD2. Trimming cost V 3 bases and J 1 base; bases outside gene matches: 6. CDR3 length: 16 amino acids. The germline V gene has CDR1 SNHLY and CDR2 FYNNEI.

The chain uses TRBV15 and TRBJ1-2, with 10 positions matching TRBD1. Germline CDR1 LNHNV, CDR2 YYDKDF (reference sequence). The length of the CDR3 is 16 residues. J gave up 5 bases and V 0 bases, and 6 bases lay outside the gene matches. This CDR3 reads CATSRDLDRGRYGYTF. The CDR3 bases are TGTGCCACCAGCAGAGATCTCGACAGGGGGCGATATGGCTACACCTTC.

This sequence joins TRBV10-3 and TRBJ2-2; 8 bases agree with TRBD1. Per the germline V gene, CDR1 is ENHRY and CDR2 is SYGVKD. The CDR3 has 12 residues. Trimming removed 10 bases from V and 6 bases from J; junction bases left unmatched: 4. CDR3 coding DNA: TGTGCCACCAAACAGGGGGCCGGGGAGCTGTTTTTT. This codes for CATKQGAGELFF.

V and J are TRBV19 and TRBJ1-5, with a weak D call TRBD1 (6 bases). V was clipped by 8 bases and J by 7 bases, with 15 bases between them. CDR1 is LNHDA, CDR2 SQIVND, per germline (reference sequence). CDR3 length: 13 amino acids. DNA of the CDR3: TGTGCCAGTGATACAGGGTCTTGGCAGCCCCAGCATTTT. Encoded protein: CASDTGSWQPQHF.

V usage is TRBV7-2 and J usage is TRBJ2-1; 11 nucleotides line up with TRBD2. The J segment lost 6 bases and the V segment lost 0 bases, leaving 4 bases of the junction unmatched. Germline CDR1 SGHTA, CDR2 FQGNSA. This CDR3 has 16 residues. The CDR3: CASSLARLAGSNEQFF. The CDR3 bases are TGTGCCAGCAGCTTAGCCCGACTAGCGGGGTCCAATGAGCAGTTCTTC.

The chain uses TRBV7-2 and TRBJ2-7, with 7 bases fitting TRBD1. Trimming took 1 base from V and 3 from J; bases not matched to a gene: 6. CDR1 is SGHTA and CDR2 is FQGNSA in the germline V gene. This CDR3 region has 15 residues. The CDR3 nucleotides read TGTGCCAGCAGCTTAGTAGTAGGGGGCTACTACGAGCAGTACTTC. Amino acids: CASSLVVGGYYEQYF. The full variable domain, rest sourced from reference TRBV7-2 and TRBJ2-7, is GAGVSQSPSNKVTEKGKDVELRCDPISGHTALYWYRQSLGQGLEFLIYFQGNSAPDKSGLPSDRFSAERTGGSVSTLTIQRTQQEDSAVYLCASSLVVGGYYEQYFGPGTRLTVT.

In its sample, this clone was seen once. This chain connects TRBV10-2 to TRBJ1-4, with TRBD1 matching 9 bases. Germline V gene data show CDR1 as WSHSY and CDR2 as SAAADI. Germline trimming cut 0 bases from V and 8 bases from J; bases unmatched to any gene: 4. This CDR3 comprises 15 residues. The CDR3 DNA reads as TGCGCCAGCAGTGAGTCGGGACAGGGACACGAAAAACTGTTTTTT. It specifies CASSESGQGHEKLFF.

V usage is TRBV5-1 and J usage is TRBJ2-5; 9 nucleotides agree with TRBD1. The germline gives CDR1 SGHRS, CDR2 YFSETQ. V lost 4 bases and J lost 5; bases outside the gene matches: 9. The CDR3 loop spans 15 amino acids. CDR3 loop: CASSPGQGQWETQYF. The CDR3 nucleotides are TGCGCCAGCAGCCCAGGACAGGGGCAATGGGAGACCCAGTACTTC.

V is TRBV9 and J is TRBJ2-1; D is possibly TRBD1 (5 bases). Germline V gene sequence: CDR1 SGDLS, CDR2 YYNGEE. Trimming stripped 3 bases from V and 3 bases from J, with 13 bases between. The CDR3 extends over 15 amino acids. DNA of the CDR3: TGTGCCAGCAGCGAACAGGCGCTGATCTACAATGAGCAGTTCTTC. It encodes CASSEQALIYNEQFF. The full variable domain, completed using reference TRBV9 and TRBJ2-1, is DSGVTQTPKHLITATGQRVTLRCSPRSGDLSVYWYQQSLDQGLQFLIQYYNGEERAKGNILERFSAQQFPDLHSELNLSSLELGDSALYFCASSEQALIYNEQFFGPGTRLTVL.

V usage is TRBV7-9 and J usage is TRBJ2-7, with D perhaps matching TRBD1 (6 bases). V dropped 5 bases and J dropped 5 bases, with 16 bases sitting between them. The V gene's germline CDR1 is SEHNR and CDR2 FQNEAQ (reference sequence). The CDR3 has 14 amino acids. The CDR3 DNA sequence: TGTGCCAGCAGCCCCCAGGGGAGTGAAGACGAGCAGTACTTC. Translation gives CASSPQGSEDEQYF. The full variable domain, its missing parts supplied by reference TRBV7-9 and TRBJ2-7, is DTGVSQNPRHKITKRGQNVTFRCDPISEHNRLYWYRQTLGQGPEFLTYFQNEAQLEKSRLLSDRFSAERPKGSFSTLEIQRTEQGDSAMYLCASSPQGSEDEQYFGPGTRLTVT.

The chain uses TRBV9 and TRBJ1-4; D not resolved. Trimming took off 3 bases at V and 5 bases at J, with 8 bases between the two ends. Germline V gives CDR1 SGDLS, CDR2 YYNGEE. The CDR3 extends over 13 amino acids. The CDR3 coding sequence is TGTGCCAGCAGCGCCCACACGAATGAAAAACTGTTTTTT. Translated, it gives CASSAHTNEKLFF. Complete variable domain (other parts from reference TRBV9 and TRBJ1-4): DSGVTQTPKHLITATGQRVTLRCSPRSGDLSVYWYQQSLDQGLQFLIQYYNGEERAKGNILERFSAQQFPDLHSELNLSSLELGDSALYFCASSAHTNEKLFFGSGTQLSVL.

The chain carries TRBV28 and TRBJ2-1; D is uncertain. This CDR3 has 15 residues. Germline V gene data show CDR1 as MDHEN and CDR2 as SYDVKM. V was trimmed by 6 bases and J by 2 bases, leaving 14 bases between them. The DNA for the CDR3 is TGTGCCAGCAGCCCGTCCGCGCCCCCCTACAATGAGCAGTTCTTC. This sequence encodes CASSPSAPPYNEQFF.

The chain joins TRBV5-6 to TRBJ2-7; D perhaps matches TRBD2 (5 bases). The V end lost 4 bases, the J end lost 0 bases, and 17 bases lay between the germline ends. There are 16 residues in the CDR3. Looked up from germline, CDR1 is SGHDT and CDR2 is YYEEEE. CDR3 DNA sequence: TGTGCCAGCAGCGAGCTTACTAGTTGGGGCTCCTACGAGCAGTACTTC. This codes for CASSELTSWGSYEQYF.

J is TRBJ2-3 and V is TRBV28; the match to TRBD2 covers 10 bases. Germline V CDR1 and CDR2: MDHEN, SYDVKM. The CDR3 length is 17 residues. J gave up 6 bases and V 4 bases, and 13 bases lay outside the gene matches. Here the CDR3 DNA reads TGTGCCAGCAGTTCCAACCGTCTAGCGGGAGATACCGATACGCAGTATTTT. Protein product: CASSSNRLAGDTDTQYF. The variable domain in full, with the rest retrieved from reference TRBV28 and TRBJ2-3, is DVKVTQSSRYLVKRTGEKVFLECVQDMDHENMFWYRQDPGLGLRLIYFSYDVKMKEKGDIPEGYSVSREKKERFSLILESASTNQTSMYLCASSSNRLAGDTDTQYFGPGTRLTVL.

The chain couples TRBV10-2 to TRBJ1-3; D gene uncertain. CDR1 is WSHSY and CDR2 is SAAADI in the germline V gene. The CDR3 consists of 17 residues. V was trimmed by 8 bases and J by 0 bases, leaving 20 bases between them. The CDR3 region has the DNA TGCGCCAGCCCCTCTCCCACCAACCGGGACTCTGGAAACACCATATATTTT. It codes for CASPSPTNRDSGNTIYF.